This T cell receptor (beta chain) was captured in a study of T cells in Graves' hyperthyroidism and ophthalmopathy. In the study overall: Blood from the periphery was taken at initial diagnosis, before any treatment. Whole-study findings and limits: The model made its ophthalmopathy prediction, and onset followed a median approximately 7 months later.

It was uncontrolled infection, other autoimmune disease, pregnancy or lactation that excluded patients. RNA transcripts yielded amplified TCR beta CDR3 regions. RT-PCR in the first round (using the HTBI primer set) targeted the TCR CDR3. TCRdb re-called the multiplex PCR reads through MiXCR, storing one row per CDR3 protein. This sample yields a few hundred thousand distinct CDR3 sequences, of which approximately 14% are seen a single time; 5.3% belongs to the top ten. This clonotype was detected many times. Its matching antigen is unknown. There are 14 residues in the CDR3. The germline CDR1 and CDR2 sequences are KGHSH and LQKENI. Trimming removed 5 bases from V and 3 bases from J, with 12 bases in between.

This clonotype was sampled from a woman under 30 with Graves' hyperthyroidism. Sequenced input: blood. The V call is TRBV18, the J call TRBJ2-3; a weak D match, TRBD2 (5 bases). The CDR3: CASSRAVGTDTQYF. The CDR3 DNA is TGTGCCAGCTCAAGAGCGGTGGGGACAGATACGCAGTATTTT. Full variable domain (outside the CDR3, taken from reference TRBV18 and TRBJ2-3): NAGVMQNPRHLVRRRGQEARLRCSPMKGHSHVYWYRQLPEEGLKFMVYLQKENIIDESGMPKERFSAEFPKEGPSILRIQQVVRGDSAAYFCASSRAVGTDTQYFGPGTRLTVL.